This entry lists 4 T cell receptor beta chains sequenced from one sample in a study of beta chain features in type 1 diabetes. Investigators reverse transcribed all isolated RNA, so they sequenced expressed TCRB transcripts. Using immunoSEQ multiplex PCR, the repertoire was profiled, and TCRdb retains in-frame clones only, with some absent. Among 500,000 to 700,000 clones, around a sixth were seen once, and the ten largest hold roughly 0.098%. The sample comprised naive CD4+ T cells from blood. These receptors came from a man aged 18-30 years in good health.

In this sample, this clone turned up a few times. This sequence joins TRBV20-1 and TRBJ2-7, with 8 bases identical to TRBD1. Trimming took 6 bases from V and 7 from J; bases not matched to a gene: 5. Per germline, CDR1 DFQATT and CDR2 SNEGSKA (reference sequence). This CDR3 is 11 amino acids long. As DNA, the CDR3 is TGCAGTGCCCTGGACAGGGTGGAGCAGTACTTC. Translation gives CSALDRVEQYF.

The V call is TRBV6-6, the J call TRBJ2-1, with D perhaps matching TRBD1 (6 bases). This CDR3 spans 12 amino acids. CDR1 is MNHNY, CDR2 SVGAGI, per germline (reference sequence). CDR3 protein: CGATGLYNEQFF. The CDR3 nucleotides read TGTGGGGCGACAGGCCTATACAATGAGCAGTTCTTC.

The chain employs TRBV7-9 and TRBJ2-3; D is possibly TRBD1 (5 bases). V was shortened by 4 bases and J by 2 bases, with 19 bases between the two germline ends. The CDR3 has 17 residues. CDR1 is SEHNR, CDR2 FQNEAQ, per germline (reference sequence). DNA for the CDR3: TGTGCCAGCAGCTCGTACACTCGCTCAGGGCACACAGATACGCAGTATTTT. This sequence encodes CASSSYTRSGHTDTQYF.

The chain employs TRBV6-6 and TRBJ1-3; 8 bases are a match to TRBD1. The CDR3 length is 14 residues. The V gene's germline CDR1 is MNHNY and CDR2 SVGAGI (reference sequence). Trimming removed 4 bases from V and 5 bases from J; junction bases left unmatched: 4. For the CDR3, the DNA is TGTGCCAGCAGTTTCCAGGGGGCGCGAAACACCATATATTTT. It encodes CASSFQGARNTIYF.